These 15 T cell receptor beta chains came from one sample sequenced in a study of blood T cell repertoires in COVID-19. The table came from immunoSEQ multiplex PCR; TCRdb's copy has only in-frame clones and leaves some out. The sample carries 65,000 to 90,000 clones, around nine tenths recorded once. The sample was peripheral blood. These receptors were taken from a man of 80 years or more with COVID-19, enrolled during active disease.

The chain joins TRBV23-1 to TRBJ1-5, with 7 bases fitting TRBD1. TRBV23-1 is assigned to the ORF class and has an uncertain function. Losses at the gene ends were 2 bases for V and 1 base for J; bases not matched to a gene: 8. The CDR3 has 17 amino acids. The CDR3 region has the DNA TGCGCCAGCAGTCAAATCGTCAGGGGGAAGAGCAATCAGCCCCAGCATTTT. Translation gives CASSQIVRGKSNQPQHF.

This clone is a singleton in its sample. The CDR3 region has the DNA TGTGCCGGAATCCGGGACAGTGATGAAAAACTGTTTTTT. Translation: CAGIRDSDEKLFF. The chain employs TRBV11-1 and TRBJ1-4; 7 bases are a match to TRBD1. Germline V gene data show CDR1 as SGHAT and CDR2 as FQDESV (reference sequence). V gave up 11 bases and J gave up 6 bases; unmatched junction bases: 9. This CDR3 comprises 13 residues.

The CDR3 DNA follows: TGTGCCACCAGTGATAGGACAGGGGGCAATCAAAAGACAGATACGCAGTATTTT. This gives the protein CATSDRTGGNQKTDTQYF. The genes are TRBV24-1 and TRBJ2-3; 11 bases fit TRBD1. The CDR3 consists of 18 residues. Germline V gene data show CDR1 as KGHDR and CDR2 as SFDVKD. V shed 3 bases, J shed 3 bases, and the junction held 10 bases outside the gene matches.

The CDR3 loop reads CASSFSSNSPLHF. Written as DNA, the CDR3 is TGTGCCAGCAGTTTTTCCTCCAATTCACCCCTCCACTTT. The V call is TRBV12-3 or TRBV12-4, the J call TRBJ1-6; D not certain. The CDR3 is 13 residues long. V lost 3 bases, J lost 7 bases, and 7 bases lay in between.

The J gene is TRBJ1-4, the V gene TRBV7-9; the D gene is possibly TRBD1 (6 bases). This CDR3 region has 16 residues. CDR1 and CDR2 (germline): SEHNR, FQNEAQ (reference sequence). V was trimmed by 5 bases and J by 0 bases, leaving 13 bases between them. CDR3 sequence reads: CASSLQGFATNEKLFF. CDR3 DNA sequence: TGTGCCAGCAGCCTACAGGGTTTTGCAACTAATGAAAAACTGTTTTTT.

The chain is built from TRBV3-1 (or the pseudogene TRBV3-2) and TRBJ2-3, with D perhaps TRBD1 (5 bases). CDR1 and CDR2 (germline): LGHDT, YNNKEL (reference sequence). The CDR3 has 13 residues. V lost 4 bases and J lost 1, with 6 bases in between. The CDR3 region is CASSRGGTDTQYF. The CDR3 bases are TGTGCCAGCAGCCGGGGCGGCACAGATACGCAGTATTTT.

The rearrangement uses TRBV5-4 and TRBJ1-2; TRBD1 aligns across 11 bases. CDR1 is SGHNT and CDR2 is YYREEE in the germline V gene (reference sequence). This CDR3 is 16 amino acids long. Trimming cost V 4 bases and J 4 bases; bases outside gene matches: 9. CDR3 DNA sequence: TGTGCCAGCAGCCTGGCGGGGGACAGGGGGATCTATGGCTACACCTTC. Protein product: CASSLAGDRGIYGYTF. Looking up the rest from reference TRBV5-4 and TRBJ1-2 gives the full variable domain: ETGVTQSPTHLIKTRGQQVTLRCSSQSGHNTVSWYQQALGQGPQFIFQYYREEENGRGNFPPRFSGLQFPNYSSELNVNALELDDSALYLCASSLAGDRGIYGYTFGSGTRLTVV.

A single count supports this clone. V gene TRBV6-5 combines with J gene TRBJ1-2, with 9 bases that match TRBD1. Germline values: CDR1 MNHEY, CDR2 SVGAGI. Trimming removed 4 bases from V and 6 bases from J; junction bases left unmatched: 6. The length of the CDR3 is 14 residues. The chain's CDR3 is CASSSAGQGNGYTF. In nucleotides, the CDR3 is TGTGCCAGCAGTTCCGCGGGACAGGGAAATGGCTACACCTTC.

The chain uses TRBV6-5 and TRBJ1-5; D not resolved. V was trimmed by 0 bases and J by 0 bases, leaving 9 bases between them. Germline CDR1 MNHEY, CDR2 SVGAGI. CDR3 length: 16 amino acids. The CDR3, as DNA: TGTGCCAGCAGTTACTCGGGAGACTTTAGCAATCAGCCCCAGCATTTT. Its protein product is CASSYSGDFSNQPQHF.

V usage is TRBV19 and J usage is TRBJ2-5; D perhaps matches TRBD1 (6 bases). Trimming removed 4 bases at V and 5 bases at J, with 11 bases between. The germline V gene has CDR1 LNHDA and CDR2 SQIVND (reference sequence). The CDR3 has 13 residues. CDR3: CASSTGGRETQYF. CDR3 DNA sequence: TGTGCCAGTAGTACTGGGGGCAGGGAGACCCAGTACTTC.

The chain joins TRBV7-2 to TRBJ1-1; no reliable D call. The CDR3 length is 13 residues. Germline V gene data show CDR1 as SGHTA and CDR2 as FQGNSA. V was shortened by 6 bases and J by 3 bases, with 11 bases between the two germline ends. This CDR3 reads CASSLSGHTEAFF. For the CDR3, the DNA is TGTGCCAGCAGTCTTAGCGGGCACACTGAAGCTTTCTTT.

The chain links TRBV29-1 to TRBJ1-6; TRBD1 is a possible D gene (5 bases). Germline CDR1 reads SQVTM; CDR2 reads ANQGSEA. The CDR3 is 14 residues long. Trimming took 6 bases from V and 7 from J, leaving 16 bases between them. CDR3 sequence (DNA): TGCAGCGTATCGACCGGGGGAGGGAATTCACCCCTCCACTTT. This encodes CSVSTGGGNSPLHF.

This clone showed up just a few times. The chain recombines TRBV4-3 with TRBJ2-7; TRBD1 might be the D (5 bases). V dropped 1 base and J dropped 4 bases, with 14 bases sitting between them. The CDR3 consists of 15 residues. The germline gives CDR1 LGHNA, CDR2 YSLEER. CDR3 in DNA: TGCGCCAGCAGCCAAGTAAGCGACAGACAGTACGAGCAGTACTTC. It encodes CASSQVSDRQYEQYF.

This chain links TRBV6-5 with TRBJ1-1; TRBD1 is a possible D gene (6 bases). The CDR3 is 13 amino acids. Per the germline V gene, CDR1 is MNHEY and CDR2 is SVGAGI. Trimming removed 7 bases from V and 6 bases from J, with 15 bases in between. CDR3 region: CASNSGQRPEAFF. CDR3 nucleotides: TGTGCCAGCAACTCAGGACAGCGGCCTGAAGCTTTCTTT.

The chain's CDR3 is CAVQGGTLNTGELFF. In nucleotides, the CDR3 is TGTGCCGTGCAAGGAGGCACTCTGAACACCGGGGAGCTGTTTTTT. The V and J genes are TRBV2 and TRBJ2-2, with a weak D call TRBD2 (5 bases). The germline V gene encodes CDR1 SNHLY and CDR2 FYNNEI. V was clipped by 11 bases and J by 1 base, with 17 bases between them. This CDR3 is built from 15 residues.